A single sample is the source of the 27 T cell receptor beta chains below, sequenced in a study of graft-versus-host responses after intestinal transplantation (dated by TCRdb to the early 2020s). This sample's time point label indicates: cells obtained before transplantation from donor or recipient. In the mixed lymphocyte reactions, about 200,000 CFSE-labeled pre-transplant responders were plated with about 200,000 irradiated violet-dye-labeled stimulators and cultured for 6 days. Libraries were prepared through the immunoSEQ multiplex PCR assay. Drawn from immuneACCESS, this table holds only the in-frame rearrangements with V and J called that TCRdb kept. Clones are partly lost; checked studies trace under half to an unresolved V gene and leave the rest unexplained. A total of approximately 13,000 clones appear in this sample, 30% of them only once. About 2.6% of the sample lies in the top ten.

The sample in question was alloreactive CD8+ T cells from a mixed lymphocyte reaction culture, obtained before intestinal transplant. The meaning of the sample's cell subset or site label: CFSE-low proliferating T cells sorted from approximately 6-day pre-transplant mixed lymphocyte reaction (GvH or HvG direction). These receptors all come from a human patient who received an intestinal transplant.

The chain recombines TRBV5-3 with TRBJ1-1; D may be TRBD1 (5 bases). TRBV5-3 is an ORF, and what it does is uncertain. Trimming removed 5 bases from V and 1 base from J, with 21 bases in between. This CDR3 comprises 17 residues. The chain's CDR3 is CARRRGVVPTTNTEAFF. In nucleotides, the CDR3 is TGTGCCAGAAGACGAGGGGTAGTCCCCACGACGAACACTGAAGCTTTCTTT.

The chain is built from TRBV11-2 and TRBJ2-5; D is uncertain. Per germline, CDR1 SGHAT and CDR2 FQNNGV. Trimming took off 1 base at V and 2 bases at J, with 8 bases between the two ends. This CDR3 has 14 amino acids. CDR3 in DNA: TGTGCCAGCAGCTTAGTGGCAGAGCAAGAGACCCAGTACTTC. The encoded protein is CASSLVAEQETQYF.

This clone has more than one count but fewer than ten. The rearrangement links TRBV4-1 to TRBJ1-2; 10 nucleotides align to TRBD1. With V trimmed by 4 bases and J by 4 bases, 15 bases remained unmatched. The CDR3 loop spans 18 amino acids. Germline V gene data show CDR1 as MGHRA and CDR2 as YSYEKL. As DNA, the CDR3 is TGCGCCAGCAGCCCTACCCCCGGACAGGGGGTTCAAGCCTATGGCTACACCTTC. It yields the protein CASSPTPGQGVQAYGYTF.

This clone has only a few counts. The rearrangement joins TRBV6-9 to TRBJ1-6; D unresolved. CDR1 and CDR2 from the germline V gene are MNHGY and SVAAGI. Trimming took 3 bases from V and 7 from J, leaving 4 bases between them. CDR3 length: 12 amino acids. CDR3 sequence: CASSYVNSPLHF. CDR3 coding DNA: TGTGCCAGCAGTTACGTAAATTCACCCCTCCACTTT.

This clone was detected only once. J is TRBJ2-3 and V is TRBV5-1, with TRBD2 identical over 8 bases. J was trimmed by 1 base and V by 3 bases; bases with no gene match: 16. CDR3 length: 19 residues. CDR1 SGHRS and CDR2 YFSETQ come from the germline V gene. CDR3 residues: CASSSLNGRVRCGTDTQYF. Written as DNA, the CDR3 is TGCGCCAGCAGCTCTTTAAACGGGAGGGTTCGTTGTGGCACAGATACGCAGTATTTT.

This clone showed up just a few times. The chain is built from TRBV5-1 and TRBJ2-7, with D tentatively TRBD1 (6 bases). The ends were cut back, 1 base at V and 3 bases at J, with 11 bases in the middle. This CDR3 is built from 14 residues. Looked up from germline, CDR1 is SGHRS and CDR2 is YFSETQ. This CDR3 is CASSLLGRGYEQYF. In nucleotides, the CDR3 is TGCGCCAGCAGCTTGCTGGGCAGGGGCTACGAGCAGTACTTC.

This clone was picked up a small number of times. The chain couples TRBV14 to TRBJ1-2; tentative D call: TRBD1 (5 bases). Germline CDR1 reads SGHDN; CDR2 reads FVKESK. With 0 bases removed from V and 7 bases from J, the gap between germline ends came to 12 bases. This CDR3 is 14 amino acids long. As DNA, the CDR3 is TGTGCCAGCAGCCAAGATAGCAGGGCACTTGGCTACACCTTC. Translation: CASSQDSRALGYTF.

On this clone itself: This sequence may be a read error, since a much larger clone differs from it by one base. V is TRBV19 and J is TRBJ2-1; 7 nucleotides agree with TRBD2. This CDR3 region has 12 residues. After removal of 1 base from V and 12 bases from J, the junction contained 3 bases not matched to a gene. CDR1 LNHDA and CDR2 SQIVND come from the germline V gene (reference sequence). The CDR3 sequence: CASSIGGGGQFF. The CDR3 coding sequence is TGTGCCAGTAGTATAGGCGGGGGTGGGCAGTTCTTC. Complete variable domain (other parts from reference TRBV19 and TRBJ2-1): DGGITQSPKYLFRKEGQNVTLSCEQNLNHDAMYWYRQDPGQGLRLIYYSQIVNDFQKGDIAEGYSVSREKKESFPLTVTSAQKNPTAFYLCASSIGGGGQFFGPGTRLTVL.

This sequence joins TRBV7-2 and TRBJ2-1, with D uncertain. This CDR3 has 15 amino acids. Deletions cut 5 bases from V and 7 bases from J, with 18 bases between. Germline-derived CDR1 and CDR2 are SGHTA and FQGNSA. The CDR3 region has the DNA TGTGCCAGCAGCCAAAGAAAGGTCCCAACTAATGAGCAGTTCTTC. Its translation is CASSQRKVPTNEQFF.

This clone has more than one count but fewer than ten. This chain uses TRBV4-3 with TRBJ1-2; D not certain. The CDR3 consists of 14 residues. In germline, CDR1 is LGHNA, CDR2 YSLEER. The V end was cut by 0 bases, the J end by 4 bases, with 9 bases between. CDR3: CASSQDKAGYGYTF. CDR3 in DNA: TGCGCCAGCAGCCAAGATAAGGCGGGCTATGGCTACACCTTC.

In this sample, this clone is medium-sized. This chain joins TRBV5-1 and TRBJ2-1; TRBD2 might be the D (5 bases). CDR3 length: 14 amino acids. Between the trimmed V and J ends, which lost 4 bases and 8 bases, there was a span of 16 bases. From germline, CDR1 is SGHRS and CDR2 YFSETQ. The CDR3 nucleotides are TGCGCCAGCAGCCCACGGGTCGGACTTTATGAGCAGTTCTTC. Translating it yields CASSPRVGLYEQFF.

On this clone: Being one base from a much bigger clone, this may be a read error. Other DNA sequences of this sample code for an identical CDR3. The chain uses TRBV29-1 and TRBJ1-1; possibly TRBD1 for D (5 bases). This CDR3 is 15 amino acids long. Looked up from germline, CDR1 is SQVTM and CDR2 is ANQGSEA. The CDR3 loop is CSVEEGGAGVTEAFF. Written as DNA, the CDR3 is TGCAGCGTGGAAGAGGGAGGGGCGGGGGTCACTGAAGCTTTCTTT.

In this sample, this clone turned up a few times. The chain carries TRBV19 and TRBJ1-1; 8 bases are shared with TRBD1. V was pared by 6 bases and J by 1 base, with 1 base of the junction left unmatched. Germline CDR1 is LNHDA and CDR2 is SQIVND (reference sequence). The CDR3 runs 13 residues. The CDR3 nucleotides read TGTGCCAGTAGAGGACAGGGGAACACTGAAGCTTTCTTT. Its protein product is CASRGQGNTEAFF.

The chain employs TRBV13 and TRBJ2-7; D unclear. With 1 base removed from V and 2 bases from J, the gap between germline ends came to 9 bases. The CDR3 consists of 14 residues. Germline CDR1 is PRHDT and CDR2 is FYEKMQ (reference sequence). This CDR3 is CASSLAEITYEQYF. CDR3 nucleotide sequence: TGTGCCAGCAGCTTAGCTGAGATAACCTACGAGCAGTACTTC.

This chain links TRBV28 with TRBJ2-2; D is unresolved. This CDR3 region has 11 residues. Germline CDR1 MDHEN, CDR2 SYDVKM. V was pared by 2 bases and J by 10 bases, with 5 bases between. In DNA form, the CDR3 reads TGTGCCAGCAGTTTAGGGATGGAGCTGTTTTTT. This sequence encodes CASSLGMELFF.

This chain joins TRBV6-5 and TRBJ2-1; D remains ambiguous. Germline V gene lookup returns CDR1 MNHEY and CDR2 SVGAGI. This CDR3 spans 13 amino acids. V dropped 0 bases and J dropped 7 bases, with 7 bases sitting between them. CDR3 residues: CASSYSDSNEQFF. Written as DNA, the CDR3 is TGTGCCAGCAGTTACTCCGATAGTAATGAGCAGTTCTTC.

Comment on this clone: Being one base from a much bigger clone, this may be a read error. CDR3 in amino acids: CASSLGGTYEQYF. CDR3 sequence (DNA): TGTGCCAGCAGTTTAGGGGGCACCTACGAGCAGTACTTC. The chain joins TRBV27 to TRBJ2-7; D might be TRBD1 (6 bases). Germline CDR1 reads MNHEY; CDR2 reads SMNVEV (reference sequence). Trimming stripped 2 bases from V and 2 bases from J, with 7 bases between. CDR3 length equals 13 residues.

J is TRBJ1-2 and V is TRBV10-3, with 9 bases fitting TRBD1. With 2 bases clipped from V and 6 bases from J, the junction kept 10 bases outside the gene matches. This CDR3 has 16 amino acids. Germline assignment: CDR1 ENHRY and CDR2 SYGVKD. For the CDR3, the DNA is TGTGCCATCAGTGAGACAGGGGGCATGAGGAGTAATGGCTACACCTTC. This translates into CAISETGGMRSNGYTF.

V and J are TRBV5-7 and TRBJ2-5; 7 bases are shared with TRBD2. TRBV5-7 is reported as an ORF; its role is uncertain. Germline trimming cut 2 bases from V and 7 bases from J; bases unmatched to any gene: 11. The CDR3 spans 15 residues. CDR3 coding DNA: TGTGCCAGCAGCTTTTGGCGGGGGAACCCCGGGACCCAGTACTTC. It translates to CASSFWRGNPGTQYF.

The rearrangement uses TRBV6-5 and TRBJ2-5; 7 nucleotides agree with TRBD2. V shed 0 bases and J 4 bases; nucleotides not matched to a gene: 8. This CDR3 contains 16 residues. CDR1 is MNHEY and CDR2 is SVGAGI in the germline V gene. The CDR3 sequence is CASSYSGLILRETQYF. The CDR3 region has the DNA TGTGCCAGCAGTTACTCGGGACTAATTTTACGAGAGACCCAGTACTTC.

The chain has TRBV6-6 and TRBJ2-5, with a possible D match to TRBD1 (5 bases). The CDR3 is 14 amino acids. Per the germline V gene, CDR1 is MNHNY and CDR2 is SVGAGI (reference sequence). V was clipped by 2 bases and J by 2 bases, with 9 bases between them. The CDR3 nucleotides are TGTGCCAGCAGTTACGGGGCAGGACAAGAGACCCAGTACTTC. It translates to CASSYGAGQETQYF.

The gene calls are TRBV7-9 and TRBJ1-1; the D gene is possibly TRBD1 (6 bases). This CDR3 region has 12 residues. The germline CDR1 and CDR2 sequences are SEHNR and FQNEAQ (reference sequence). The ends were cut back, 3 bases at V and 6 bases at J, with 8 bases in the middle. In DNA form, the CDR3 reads TGTGCCAGCAGCTTCGCAGGGGCTGAAGCTTTCTTT. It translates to CASSFAGAEAFF. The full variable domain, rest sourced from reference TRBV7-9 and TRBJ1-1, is DTGVSQNPRHKITKRGQNVTFRCDPISEHNRLYWYRQTLGQGPEFLTYFQNEAQLEKSRLLSDRFSAERPKGSFSTLEIQRTEQGDSAMYLCASSFAGAEAFFGQGTRLTVV.

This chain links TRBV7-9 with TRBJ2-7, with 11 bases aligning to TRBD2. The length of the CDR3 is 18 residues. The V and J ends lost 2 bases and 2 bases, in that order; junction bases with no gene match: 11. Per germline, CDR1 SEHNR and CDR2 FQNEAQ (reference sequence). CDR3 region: CASSLMTSGAHWPYEQYF. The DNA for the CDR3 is TGTGCCAGCAGCTTAATGACTAGCGGGGCCCATTGGCCCTACGAGCAGTACTTC. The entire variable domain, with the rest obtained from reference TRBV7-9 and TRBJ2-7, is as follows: DTGVSQNPRHKITKRGQNVTFRCDPISEHNRLYWYRQTLGQGPEFLTYFQNEAQLEKSRLLSDRFSAERPKGSFSTLEIQRTEQGDSAMYLCASSLMTSGAHWPYEQYFGPGTRLTVT.

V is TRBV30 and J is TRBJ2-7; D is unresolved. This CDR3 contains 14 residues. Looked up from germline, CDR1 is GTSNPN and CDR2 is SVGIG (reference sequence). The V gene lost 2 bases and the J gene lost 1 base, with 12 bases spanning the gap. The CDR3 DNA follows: TGTGCCTGGAGTCTAACCTGGGGATCCTACGAGCAGTACTTC. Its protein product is CAWSLTWGSYEQYF.

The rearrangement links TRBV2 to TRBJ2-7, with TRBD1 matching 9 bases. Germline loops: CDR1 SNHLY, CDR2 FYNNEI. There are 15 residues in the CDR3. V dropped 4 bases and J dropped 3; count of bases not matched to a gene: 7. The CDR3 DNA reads TGTGCCAGCAGTGGAAGCTTGACAGGGGGCTACGAGCAGTACTTC. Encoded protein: CASSGSLTGGYEQYF.

For the CDR3, the DNA is TGTGCCAGCAGTGAACCCGAGGACAATCCATCCTACGAGCAGTACTTC. Its protein is CASSEPEDNPSYEQYF. This sequence joins TRBV6-1 and TRBJ2-7; D possibly corresponds to TRBD1 (5 bases). The V and J ends lost 2 bases and 1 base respectively, with 15 bases between them. The CDR3 runs to 16 residues. The germline CDR1 and CDR2 sequences are MNHNS and SASEGT.

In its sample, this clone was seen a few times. The CDR3 DNA is TGTGCCAGCAGGACTAGCGGGGGGGAAGAGACCCAGTACTTC. This encodes CASRTSGGEETQYF. The rearrangement joins TRBV6-5 to TRBJ2-5; 14 nucleotides align to TRBD2. The J segment lost 3 bases and the V segment lost 6 bases, leaving 0 bases of the junction unmatched. Germline V lookup: CDR1 MNHEY, CDR2 SVGAGI. The CDR3 is 14 residues long.